These T cell receptor beta chains were read from a single sample in a study of T-cell reconstitution after alpha-beta-depleted transplantation in children. TCRdb reanalysed the PCR reads using MiXCR and keeps one entry per CDR3 protein. The sample shows fewer than 550,000 distinct CDR3 sequences, over 9.5% of them seen only once. The source material was PBMCs, mostly from graft donor cells, sampled 180 days after TCRalphabeta/CD19-depleted stem cell transplant. The receptors here all came from a female patient aged 2 to 10 who had a stem cell transplant for aplastic anemia, so the T cells may come from the graft donor. Each CDR3 is given without its conserved first and last residue. A row's size may be missing; if present it is once, few, many or a size class.

j_call,v_call,clone_size,cdr3_aa
TRBJ1-5,TRBV7-8,few,ASRFYDDQPQH
TRBJ2-3,TRBV20-1,many,SAEIASTDTQY
TRBJ1-1,TRBV12-3/TRBV12-4,few,ASSYRYMNTEAF
TRBJ2-7,TRBV20-1,few,SALRSDRGYSYEQY
TRBJ2-2,TRBV12-3/TRBV12-4,many,ASSLQNTGELF
TRBJ1-2,TRBV13,few,ASSLGRQGDGYT
TRBJ1-1,TRBV11-1,.,ASSPGTGGAKDTEAF
TRBJ2-5,TRBV4-2,many,ASSQDPYQETQY
TRBJ2-5,TRBV28,few,ASSSGGKGETQY
TRBJ2-3,TRBV19,.,ASRLAGTTDTQY
TRBJ2-1,TRBV24-1,.,ATSDRNREVGNEQF
TRBJ2-5,TRBV29-1,few,SVGKAGVYQETQY
TRBJ1-6,TRBV5-1,.,ASSLEGSTRNNSPLH
TRBJ1-1,TRBV28,.,ASSSSGTGRTEAF
TRBJ1-1,TRBV5-1,few,ASSLEPAGNTEAF
TRBJ1-3,TRBV5-1,.,ASSPFGAGNTIY
TRBJ1-4,TRBV7-2,few,ASSLLGARLNEKLF
TRBJ1-2,TRBV28,few,ASRGQGLGYGYT
TRBJ1-2,TRBV13,.,ASSLEVAEGYT
TRBJ1-6,TRBV28,.,ASSPRTAQNSPLH
TRBJ1-2,TRBV13,few,ASSLGDRRNGYT
TRBJ2-5,TRBV12-3/TRBV12-4,few,ASRLAGDPLETQY
TRBJ2-1,TRBV12-3/TRBV12-4,.,ASNPGRGEQF
TRBJ1-5,TRBV7-2,.,ASSLEGGPQH
TRBJ2-7,TRBV20-1,few,SAREGTGLINEQY
TRBJ2-3,TRBV12-3/TRBV12-4,.,ASSLDSRLTDTQY
TRBJ2-3,TRBV5-6,many,ASSRVGGGPGGYTQY
TRBJ2-1,TRBV12-3/TRBV12-4,.,ASRPGSHEQF
TRBJ2-1,TRBV12-3/TRBV12-4,few,ASSFVRGPGQF
TRBJ1-6,TRBV5-1,.,ASSFEEIGYNSPLH
TRBJ2-7,TRBV11-2,few,ASSSPRLAGTFSYEQY
TRBJ2-1,TRBV11-2,.,ASSLRGTGTSIYNEQF
TRBJ1-2,TRBV5-1,few,ASSWGPPGTRVGYGYT
TRBJ2-6,TRBV20-1,few,SADSSGANVLT
TRBJ1-3,TRBV20-1,few,SARQDSGNTIY
TRBJ1-2,TRBV4-3,few,ASSQDRGTASYGYT
TRBJ1-1,TRBV14,.,ASSQWRSNTEAF
TRBJ1-3,TRBV18,few,ASSTLTTGVIGNTIY
TRBJ2-1,TRBV29-1,.,SVEDAQGKDAGDEQF
TRBJ2-7,TRBV4-1,.,ASSQEAGRTSGGDEQY